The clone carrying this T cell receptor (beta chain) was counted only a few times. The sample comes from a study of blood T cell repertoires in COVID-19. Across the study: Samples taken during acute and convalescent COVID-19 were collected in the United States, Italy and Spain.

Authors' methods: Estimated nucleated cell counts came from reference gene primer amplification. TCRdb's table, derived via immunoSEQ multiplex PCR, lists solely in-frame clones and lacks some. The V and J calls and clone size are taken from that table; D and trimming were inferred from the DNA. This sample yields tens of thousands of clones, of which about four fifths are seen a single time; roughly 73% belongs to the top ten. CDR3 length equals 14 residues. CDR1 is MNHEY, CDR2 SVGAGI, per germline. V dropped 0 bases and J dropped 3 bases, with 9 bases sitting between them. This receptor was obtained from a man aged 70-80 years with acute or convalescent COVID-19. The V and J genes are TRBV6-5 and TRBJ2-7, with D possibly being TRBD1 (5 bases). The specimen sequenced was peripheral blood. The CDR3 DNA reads TGTGCCAGCAGTTACTCGAACAGGAACTACGAGCAGTACTTC. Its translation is CASSYSNRNYEQYF.